Detailed here is one T cell receptor beta chain. Antigen: not known. A junction end diverges from the germline sequence, so it may reflect a read error. Cells were stimulated with overlapping HIV-1 Gag 15-mer peptides. CD4+ T cells upregulating both CD40 ligand and CD69 were sorted as responding cells. Germline CDR1 is SGHVS and CDR2 is FNYEAQ. The CDR3 is 12 amino acids. The sample is drawn from a study of persistence of HIV-infected CD4 T cells. This was the immunoSEQ version 4 assay in survey mode. The assay was immunoSEQ multiplex PCR, and TCRdb's table has in-frame clones only and misses some. Among about 30,000 clones listed, roughly 70% were seen once.

The chain carries TRBV7-6 and TRBJ2-7, with D perhaps TRBD2 (6 bases). The TCR was taken from an adult man with HIV who was CMV-seropositive. Material: CD4+ T cells sorted from PBMCs after approximately 19-hour stimulation, obtained from a patient who received antiretroviral therapy. The CDR3 is CASSLAGREQYF. CDR3 sequence (DNA): TGTGCCAGCAGCCTAGCAGGGAGGGAGCAGTACTTC. Together with reference TRBV7-6 and TRBJ2-7, the CDR3 gives the full variable domain: GAGVSQSPRYKVTKRGQDVALRCDPISGHVSLYWYRQALGQGPEFLTYFNYEAQQDKSGLPNDRFSAERPEGSISTLTIQRTEQRDSAMYRCASSLAGREQYFGPGTRLTVT.